This TCR beta chain was identified during a study of CD8+CD57+ T cells in acquired aplastic anemia. Study-wide points: Found in both controls and patients were approximately 29 CD8+ CDR3 sequences.

CD8+CD57+ cell expansion had been shown by flow cytometry in patients chosen for sequencing. Genomic DNA served as template for TCR beta VDJ and CDR3 profiling. TCRdb used MiXCR to reprocess the reads, holding one entry per CDR3 protein. Of a few hundred thousand distinct CDR3 sequences in the sample, under 55% were seen once. CDR1 is SGHTA and CDR2 is FQGNSA in the germline V gene. This CDR3 has 12 residues. Losses at the gene ends were 5 bases for V and 12 bases for J; bases not matched to a gene: 7. In this sample, this clonotype turned up once. Its antigen is unidentified. This sequence joins TRBV7-2 and TRBJ2-1; 7 bases match TRBD1. The TCR originated in a human donor with aplastic anemia. Material for sequencing was sorted CD4+, CD8+, or CD8+CD57+ T cells (not recorded which) from PBMCs. The CDR3 coding sequence is TGTGCCAGCAGCCCGGTGACAGGGTCGCAGTTCTTC. Protein sequence: CASSPVTGSQFF.